The rows below give T cell receptor beta chains drawn from one sample of a study of graft-versus-host responses after intestinal transplantation. Profiling relied on immunoSEQ multiplex PCR, and the TCRdb table lists in-frame clones only, not all of them. Altogether more than 75,000 clones are present, less than 95% being singletons, with the ten largest covering approximately 0.32%. The antigens of these receptors remain unknown. The input for sequencing was unstimulated CD4+ T cells sorted from spleen or lymph node cells, taken before transplant. Receptor source: a human donor who was the organ donor for an intestinal transplant. Each CDR3 is given with its conserved first and last residue. Fields, in order: D gene, V gene, clone size, J gene, CDR3 protein, CDR3 DNA. A D gene is named only where the DNA matches it firmly. Only part of the rows carry a size: once, few, many, or a class if the clone is expanded.

.	TRBV7-9	.	TRBJ1-2	CASSLLGPNGYTF	TGTGCCAGCAGCTTACTGGGGCCGAATGGCTACACCTTC
.	TRBV5-1	.	TRBJ2-7	CASRASAHEQYF	TGCGCCAGCAGGGCTAGCGCCCACGAGCAGTACTTC
TRBD1	TRBV5-1	once	TRBJ1-1	CASSLAQGEVNTEAFF	TGCGCCAGCAGCTTGGCACAGGGGGAGGTGAACACTGAAGCTTTCTTT
.	TRBV11-3	.	TRBJ2-1	CASSRGGGGDNEQFF	TGTGCCAGCAGCCGGGGTGGAGGGGGGGACAATGAGCAGTTCTTC
.	TRBV30	.	TRBJ2-2	CAWTLRSRAGELFF	TGTGCCTGGACACTCCGATCCAGGGCCGGGGAGCTGTTTTTT
.	TRBV6-6	.	TRBJ2-2	CASSYSRDTGELFF	TGTGCCAGCAGTTACTCGAGAGACACCGGGGAGCTGTTTTTT
TRBD1	TRBV6-5	.	TRBJ1-1	CASRWDRGSNTEAFF	TGTGCCAGCAGATGGGACAGGGGATCGAACACTGAAGCTTTCTTT
.	TRBV6-1	.	TRBJ2-7	CASSAILGGGSVAYEQYF	TGTGCCAGCAGTGCGATACTGGGAGGGGGGTCGGTCGCCTACGAGCAGTACTTC
.	TRBV27	.	TRBJ1-5	CASSCPRPQHF	TGTGCCAGCAGTTGTCCCAGGCCCCAGCATTTT
.	TRBV30	few	TRBJ2-1	CAWSISYNEQFF	TGTGCCTGGAGTATCAGCTACAATGAGCAGTTCTTC
.	TRBV7-8	.	TRBJ1-5	CASSPVGGGRGLEPQHF	TGTGCCAGCAGCCCCGTGGGAGGGGGAAGGGGGTTGGAGCCCCAGCATTTT
.	TRBV10-3	.	TRBJ2-2	CAISESSGFTGELFF	TGTGCCATCAGTGAGTCATCCGGGTTCACCGGGGAGCTGTTTTTT
TRBD2	TRBV4-1	.	TRBJ2-1	CASRGTSGISYNEQFF	TGCGCCAGCAGGGGGACTAGCGGGATATCCTACAATGAGCAGTTCTTC
.	TRBV5-8	.	TRBJ2-3	CASSLFIWGGSGDTQYF	TGTGCCAGCAGCTTGTTTATTTGGGGGGGCTCGGGAGATACGCAGTATTTT
.	TRBV4-1	.	TRBJ1-1	CASRGNGGSAEAFF	TGCGCCAGCAGGGGGAACGGAGGTTCTGCTGAAGCTTTCTTT
.	TRBV11-1	.	TRBJ1-1	CASSRSRGGTEAFF	TGTGCCAGCAGCAGGAGTCGAGGGGGTACTGAAGCTTTCTTT
TRBD2	TRBV9	once	TRBJ2-1	CASSFLAGGRDEQFF	TGTGCCAGCAGCTTCTTAGCGGGAGGGAGGGATGAGCAGTTCTTC
.	TRBV30	.	TRBJ1-3	CAWSSSGNTIYF	TGTGCCTGGAGCTCCTCTGGAAACACCATATATTTT
.	TRBV11-3	.	TRBJ1-1	CASSLVNGGTEAFF	TGTGCCAGCAGCTTAGTGAACGGGGGCACTGAAGCTTTCTTT
TRBD2	TRBV2	.	TRBJ2-6	CASSVSGIGANVLTF	TGTGCCAGCAGTGTTAGCGGGATAGGGGCCAACGTCCTGACTTTC
.	TRBV12-5	.	TRBJ1-2	CASGPPGVRNYGYTF	TGTGCTAGTGGTCCCCCGGGGGTAAGAAACTATGGCTACACCTTC
.	TRBV6-5	once	TRBJ2-7	CASSYSIGGSYEQYF	TGTGCCAGCAGTTACTCGATCGGGGGTTCCTACGAGCAGTACTTC
TRBD2	TRBV7-7	.	TRBJ2-7	CASSFEPKTSEGLRDYEQYF	TGTGCTAGCAGCTTTGAACCCAAGACTAGCGAGGGCCTCCGGGACTACGAGCAGTACTTC
.	TRBV11-3	.	TRBJ2-1	CASSLGGVVNEQFF	TGTGCCAGCAGCTTAGGGGGGGTCGTGAATGAGCAGTTCTTC
TRBD2	TRBV7-2	.	TRBJ2-1	CASTPLAGVDEQFF	TGTGCCAGCACCCCTCTAGCGGGAGTCGATGAGCAGTTCTTC
.	TRBV7-7	.	TRBJ2-7	CAIITSSYEQYF	TGTGCTATCATTACAAGTTCCTACGAGCAGTACTTC
.	TRBV12-5	.	TRBJ1-1	CASGGLQGENTEAFF	TGTGCTAGTGGAGGTTTACAGGGAGAGAACACTGAAGCTTTCTTT
TRBD1	TRBV10-2	.	TRBJ2-7	CASSQSGGSYEQYF	TGCGCCAGCAGCCAGTCAGGGGGCTCCTACGAGCAGTACTTC
.	TRBV19	.	TRBJ2-1	CATSGLEYNEQFF	TGTGCCACCTCGGGACTGGAGTACAATGAGCAGTTCTTC
TRBD1	TRBV6-1	.	TRBJ1-6	CATKPRQGMWSLHF	TGTGCCACCAAGCCCCGACAGGGAATGTGGTCCCTCCACTTT
.	TRBV19	.	TRBJ2-6	CASRTKGEPGANVLTF	TGTGCCAGTAGAACGAAGGGGGAGCCCGGGGCCAACGTCCTGACTTTC
TRBD2	TRBV5-5	.	TRBJ2-7	CASSLALAGGSSYEQYF	TGTGCCAGCAGCTTGGCCTTGGCGGGGGGCAGCTCCTACGAGCAGTACTTC
.	TRBV11-1	.	TRBJ1-5	CASSLTGSNQPQHF	TGTGCCAGCTCATTGACGGGAAGCAATCAGCCCCAGCATTTT
TRBD1	TRBV10-3	once	TRBJ1-5	CASGQGARLSNQPQHF	TGTGCCTCGGGACAGGGGGCTCGACTTAGCAATCAGCCCCAGCATTTT
TRBD2	TRBV18	once	TRBJ2-7	CASSPPQPGRETLEQYF	TGTGCCAGCTCACCGCCGCAACCGGGGCGGGAGACACTCGAGCAGTACTTC
TRBD2	TRBV5-1	.	TRBJ2-1	CASSLTEGLAGVHEQFF	TGCGCCAGCAGCTTAACCGAAGGACTAGCGGGAGTACATGAGCAGTTCTTC
.	TRBV7-8	.	TRBJ2-2	CASSPLAGELFF	TGTGCCAGCAGCCCCTTAGCCGGGGAGCTGTTTTTT
TRBD2	TRBV7-3	.	TRBJ2-3	CASSNRGLGNTDTQYF	TGTGCCAGCAGCAATAGGGGACTAGGAAACACAGATACGCAGTATTTT
.	TRBV27	.	TRBJ1-2	CASTRGGGNYGYTF	TGTGCCAGCACACGCGGGGGGGGAAACTATGGCTACACCTTC
.	TRBV30	once	TRBJ1-2	CACTRGGLINYGYTF	TGTGCCTGTACACGCGGGGGACTAATTAACTATGGCTACACCTTC
.	TRBV30	.	TRBJ2-7	CAYAGESYEQYF	TGTGCCTATGCAGGGGAATCCTACGAGCAGTACTTC
TRBD2	TRBV27	.	TRBJ2-7	CASSRSTSVSPYEQYF	TGTGCCAGCAGTCGATCTACTAGCGTTTCCCCCTACGAGCAGTACTTC
TRBD2	TRBV2	.	TRBJ2-3	CASFRTSGSTDTQYF	TGTGCCAGCTTTAGAACTAGCGGGAGCACAGATACGCAGTATTTT
.	TRBV7-3	.	TRBJ2-1	CASSQGGLGYNEQFF	TGTGCCAGCAGCCAGGGGGGACTAGGGTACAATGAGCAGTTCTTC
TRBD2	TRBV28	.	TRBJ2-7	CASSIFGLAGSSYEQYF	TGTGCCAGCAGTATTTTCGGACTAGCGGGGAGCTCCTACGAGCAGTACTTC
.	TRBV6-5	.	TRBJ2-4	CASRPYQGGKNIQYF	TGTGCCAGCAGGCCCTACCAGGGGGGCAAAAACATTCAGTACTTC
.	TRBV7-3	.	TRBJ2-2	CASSPGVTGELFF	TGTGCCAGCAGCCCGGGGGTCACCGGGGAGCTGTTTTTT
.	TRBV19	.	TRBJ2-1	CASSLTAIYNEQFF	TGTGCCAGCTCTCTTACCGCGATATACAATGAGCAGTTCTTC
TRBD2	TRBV5-4	.	TRBJ2-2	CASSLLSPSGSTGELFF	TGTGCCAGCAGCTTGTTGTCTCCTAGCGGGAGTACCGGGGAGCTGTTTTTT
TRBD1	TRBV7-9	.	TRBJ1-4	CASSLGTALQNEKLFF	TGTGCCAGCAGCTTGGGGACAGCCTTACAGAATGAAAAACTGTTTTTT
TRBD1	TRBV19	.	TRBJ1-2	CASSIRGTGPLYGYTF	TGTGCCAGTAGTATTCGAGGGACAGGGCCGCTCTATGGCTACACCTTC
TRBD2	TRBV7-2	.	TRBJ2-5	CASSPGLAGTTFQETQYF	TGTGCCAGCAGCCCAGGACTAGCGGGCACTACCTTTCAGGAGACCCAGTACTTC
.	TRBV6-1	.	TRBJ2-7	CASSGTAYEQYF	TGTGCCAGCAGTGGGACAGCTTACGAGCAGTACTTC
TRBD1	TRBV5-1	.	TRBJ1-5	CASSSGTGVGQPQHF	TGCGCCAGCAGCTCCGGGACAGGGGTAGGTCAGCCCCAGCATTTT
TRBD1	TRBV29-1	.	TRBJ1-1	CSAAGQDDTEAFF	TGCAGCGCCGCGGGACAGGACGACACTGAAGCTTTCTTT